Presented here are 15 T cell receptor beta chains from one specimen sequenced in a study of blood T cell repertoires in COVID-19. Sequencing was performed with immunoSEQ multiplex PCR; in TCRdb, only in-frame clones are kept and a portion is missing. The table records more than 95,000 clones, over 75% of them present only once. Sequenced input: peripheral blood. The receptors stem from a man over 45 with acute or convalescent COVID-19.

The chain links TRBV6-2 or TRBV6-3 to TRBJ2-2, with TRBD2 matching 9 bases. The CDR3 length is 16 residues. V lost 2 bases and J lost 4; bases outside the gene matches: 5. Germline-derived CDR1 and CDR2 are MNHEY and SVGEGT. The CDR3 region is CASSYLAGLPTGELFF. The CDR3, as DNA: TGTGCCAGCAGTTACCTAGCGGGGCTACCCACCGGGGAGCTGTTTTTT.

The rearrangement joins TRBV5-1 to TRBJ2-5; 12 bases line up with TRBD2. The CDR3 is 16 amino acids. CDR1 and CDR2 from the germline V gene are SGHRS and YFSETQ. J lost 5 bases, V lost 0 bases, and 5 bases had no gene match. The CDR3 DNA sequence: TGCGCCAGCAGCTTGGCTAGCGGGGGGGCCTTGGAGACCCAGTACTTC. Protein sequence: CASSLASGGALETQYF.

The chain has TRBV7-9 and TRBJ2-3, with 8 bases lining up with TRBD1. The germline gives CDR1 SEHNR, CDR2 FQNEAQ (reference sequence). This CDR3 has 14 amino acids. The V gene end was trimmed by 5 bases and the J gene end by 3 bases; junction bases not matched to a gene: 4. CDR3 nucleotide sequence: TGTGCCAGCAGCCCGGACAGGGCGACAGATACGCAGTATTTT. Translated, it gives CASSPDRATDTQYF.

The CDR3 loop is CASSSRPDRVGFNEQFF. CDR3 coding DNA: TGTGCCAGCAGCTCTAGGCCGGACAGGGTAGGGTTCAATGAGCAGTTCTTC. V usage is TRBV5-4 and J usage is TRBJ2-1, with 8 bases matching TRBD1. Germline-derived CDR1 and CDR2 are SGHNT and YYREEE (reference sequence). The ends lost 3 bases at V and 6 bases at J; junction bases unmatched: 14. The CDR3 has 17 residues.

The chain is built from TRBV6-5 and TRBJ2-5, with 8 positions matching TRBD2. V shed 7 bases and J 6 bases; nucleotides not matched to a gene: 7. This CDR3 comprises 13 residues. In germline, CDR1 is MNHEY, CDR2 SVGAGI. The DNA of the CDR3 is TGTGCCAGCACCCGCGGGACTAGGAAGACCCAGTACTTC. Protein product: CASTRGTRKTQYF.

This chain joins TRBV15 and TRBJ1-5, with a weak D call TRBD1 (6 bases). Germline lookup yields CDR1 LNHNV and CDR2 YYDKDF (reference sequence). CDR3 length: 13 amino acids. V lost 4 bases to trimming and J lost 7 bases, with 11 bases between them. This CDR3 reads CATSTDRMQPQHF. In DNA form, the CDR3 reads TGTGCCACCAGCACAGACAGGATGCAGCCCCAGCATTTT. Full variable domain (rest looked up from reference TRBV15 and TRBJ1-5): DAMVIQNPRYQVTQFGKPVTLSCSQTLNHNVMYWYQQKSSQAPKLLFHYYDKDFNNEADTPDNFQSRRPNTSFCFLDIRSPGLGDTAMYLCATSTDRMQPQHFGDGTRLSIL.

This chain uses TRBV11-2 with TRBJ1-1; D is unclear. This CDR3 has 17 residues. V lost 0 bases to trimming and J lost 0 bases, with 14 bases between them. The germline gives CDR1 SGHAT, CDR2 FQNNGV. The DNA of the CDR3 is TGTGCCAGCAGCTTAGATCAGGAGGAGAATCTGAACACTGAAGCTTTCTTT. This encodes CASSLDQEENLNTEAFF.

Details on this clone: At one boundary the junction diverges from the germline segment, which might be a read error. This chain connects TRBV5-1 to TRBJ1-2, with 11 bases that match TRBD1. CDR3 size: 13 residues. Germline assignment: CDR1 SGHRS and CDR2 YFSETQ. This CDR3 reads CASSLDGTGGSVF. CDR3 nucleotide sequence: TGCGCCAGCAGCTTGGACGGGACAGGGGGATCCGTCTTC.

This clone turned up a few times. This chain connects TRBV11-2 to TRBJ2-5, with 7 bases matching TRBD1. Germline V gene lookup returns CDR1 SGHAT and CDR2 FQNNGV. With V trimmed by 4 bases and J by 2 bases, 4 bases remained unmatched. The CDR3 runs to 14 residues. CDR3 amino acids: CASSWGQSQETQYF. The DNA for the CDR3 is TGTGCCAGCAGCTGGGGACAGAGTCAAGAGACCCAGTACTTC. The entire variable domain, with the rest obtained from reference TRBV11-2 and TRBJ2-5, is as follows: EAGVAQSPRYKIIEKRQSVAFWCNPISGHATLYWYQQILGQGPKLLIQFQNNGVVDDSQLPKDRFSAERLKGVDSTLKIQPAKLEDSAVYLCASSWGQSQETQYFGPGTRLLVL.

This clone was seen many times. The chain links TRBV5-1 to TRBJ1-2; 9 nucleotides align to TRBD1. Per the germline V gene, CDR1 is SGHRS and CDR2 is YFSETQ. The CDR3 contains 14 residues. The ends lost 6 bases at V and 4 bases at J; junction bases unmatched: 7. The chain's CDR3 is CASNVGQGVYGYTF. For the CDR3, the DNA is TGCGCCAGCAATGTGGGACAGGGAGTCTATGGCTACACCTTC.

The V call is TRBV25-1, the J call TRBJ2-4; tentatively, D is TRBD2 (5 bases). Germline V gene data show CDR1 as MGHDK and CDR2 as SYGVNS. V was cut by 1 base and J by 3 bases, with 10 bases left in between. CDR3 length equals 15 residues. The CDR3 DNA reads TGTGCCAGCAGTGAATCCCAGCGGCTCAAAAACATTCAGTACTTC. This sequence encodes CASSESQRLKNIQYF.

Many counts were recorded for this clone. This chain uses TRBV30 with TRBJ1-1; D uncertain. The V gene's germline CDR1 is GTSNPN and CDR2 SVGIG (reference sequence). The CDR3 has 11 amino acids. Trimming cost V 7 bases and J 2 bases, with 8 bases left between them. The CDR3 sequence: CAFERNTEAFF. The DNA for the CDR3 is TGTGCCTTCGAGAGAAACACTGAAGCTTTCTTT.

In its sample, this clone was seen a few times. CDR3 in amino acids: CASSLTVTQAEGRNYGYTF. In DNA, the CDR3 is TGTGCCAGCAGCTTAACGGTTACACAGGCGGAGGGAAGAAACTATGGCTACACCTTC. The chain has TRBV7-3 and TRBJ1-2; possible D gene TRBD1, 5 bases. From germline, CDR1 is SGHTA and CDR2 FQGTGA. The CDR3 is 19 amino acids. V was pared by 0 bases and J by 2 bases, with 22 bases between.

This chain joins TRBV6-5 and TRBJ1-6, with TRBD1 matching over 8 bases. The V and J ends lost 1 base and 9 bases, in that order; junction bases with no gene match: 8. The germline V gene has CDR1 MNHEY and CDR2 SVGAGI. The CDR3 consists of 16 residues. The CDR3 DNA reads as TGTGCCAGCAGTTACTTCGGACAGGGAGAAAGTTCACCCCTCCACTTT. Protein product: CASSYFGQGESSPLHF.

The rearrangement joins TRBV14 to TRBJ2-1; TRBD2 might be the D (5 bases). The CDR3 has 17 amino acids. Germline CDR1 is SGHDN and CDR2 is FVKESK. V gave up 0 bases and J gave up 6 bases, with 18 bases separating them. CDR3 DNA: TGTGCCAGCAGCCAAGAACCCCGCCTCACTAGGGCCAATGAGCAGTTCTTC. Its protein is CASSQEPRLTRANEQFF.